This entry lists 10 T cell receptor beta chains sequenced from one sample in a study of cytomegalovirus exposure and HLA in healthy donors. Vbeta (60) and Jbeta (13) primers were used in the PCR. Profiling relied on immunoSEQ multiplex PCR, and the TCRdb table lists in-frame clones only, not all of them. The sample has over 75,000 clones, roughly 78% seen once. Sequencing used PBMCs. These receptors were obtained from a woman aged 55-69 years in good health and CMV-seronegative.

There are a few counts of this clone. V gene TRBV7-6 combines with J gene TRBJ1-4, with D possibly TRBD1 on 6 matching bases. CDR1 and CDR2 from the germline V gene are SGHVS and FNYEAQ. The CDR3 is 16 amino acids. V was shortened by 4 bases and J by 8 bases, with 20 bases between the two germline ends. CDR3 DNA sequence: TGTGCCAGCAGCTCCAGCAGTGGGGGGGGCAACGAAAAACTGTTTTTT. Amino acids: CASSSSSGGGNEKLFF.

The rearrangement links TRBV6-5 to TRBJ2-7; D remains unclear. The length of the CDR3 is 16 residues. Germline V gene sequence: CDR1 MNHEY, CDR2 SVGAGI. V lost 0 bases and J lost 2, with 14 bases in between. CDR3 DNA: TGTGCCAGCAGTTACTCGGGCAGTGCTCTTACCTACGAGCAGTACTTC. It translates to CASSYSGSALTYEQYF.

Comments on this clone: This sample also contains other DNA sequences that code for the same CDR3. The chain couples TRBV7-2 to TRBJ2-3; possibly TRBD2 for D (5 bases). Germline V gives CDR1 SGHTA, CDR2 FQGNSA. This CDR3 contains 15 residues. The V gene lost 5 bases and the J gene lost 1 base, with 13 bases spanning the gap. CDR3 protein: CASSLRETGTDTQYF. The DNA of the CDR3 is TGTGCCAGCAGCCTAAGGGAGACGGGCACAGATACGCAGTATTTT.

On this clone: The same CDR3 also results from other DNA sequences found in this sample. J is TRBJ2-4 and V is TRBV6-1; D might be TRBD2 (5 bases). This CDR3 region has 13 residues. Germline assignment: CDR1 MNHNS and CDR2 SASEGT. Trimming cost V 7 bases and J 0 bases, with 7 bases left between them. This chain's CDR3 is CASMREAKNIQYF. CDR3 nucleotides: TGTGCCAGCATGAGGGAAGCCAAAAACATTCAGTACTTC.

The rearrangement joins TRBV5-4 to TRBJ2-7; D is perhaps TRBD2 (5 bases). V was trimmed by 1 base and J by 0 bases, leaving 14 bases between them. CDR1 SGHNT and CDR2 YYREEE come from the germline V gene (reference sequence). CDR3 length: 16 amino acids. For the CDR3, the DNA is TGTGCCAGCAGCTTGTTCCCAGATACTAGCTCCTACGAGCAGTACTTC. It encodes CASSLFPDTSSYEQYF.

The chain uses TRBV30 and TRBJ1-1; 8 bases line up with TRBD1. Germline-derived CDR1 and CDR2 are GTSNPN and SVGIG (reference sequence). J was trimmed by 4 bases and V by 4 bases; bases with no gene match: 14. The length of the CDR3 is 16 residues. CDR3: CAWTPYGQGGGTEAFF. CDR3 DNA: TGTGCCTGGACTCCATACGGACAGGGAGGAGGCACTGAAGCTTTCTTT.

The chain recombines TRBV5-4 with TRBJ2-1, with 14 bases identical to TRBD2. J gave up 7 bases and V 3 bases, and 18 bases lay outside the gene matches. Per germline, CDR1 SGHNT and CDR2 YYREEE (reference sequence). There are 20 residues in the CDR3. CDR3 nucleotides: TGTGCCAGCAGCTCTTACGGGCTGCACCCGACTAGCGGGGGGGCGAATGAGCAGTTCTTC. Translating it yields CASSSYGLHPTSGGANEQFF.

This sequence joins TRBV6-1 and TRBJ1-6, with 8 bases fitting TRBD1. The CDR3 is 15 amino acids. Per the germline V gene, CDR1 is MNHNS and CDR2 is SASEGT. J lost 9 bases, V lost 4 bases, and 8 bases had no gene match. The CDR3 loop is CASSVIMGQASPLHF. For the CDR3, the DNA is TGTGCCAGCAGTGTTATTATGGGACAGGCTTCACCCCTCCACTTT.

The V and J genes are TRBV5-1 and TRBJ2-1; TRBD2 aligns across 15 bases. V lost 7 bases and J lost 7; bases outside the gene matches: 12. The germline V gene encodes CDR1 SGHRS and CDR2 YFSETQ. This CDR3 comprises 17 residues. The CDR3 region has the DNA TGCGCCAGCGCTCCAGGACTAGCGGGAGGGCCGAGGAATGAGCAGTTCTTC. The encoded protein is CASAPGLAGGPRNEQFF.

The rearrangement joins TRBV5-4 to TRBJ2-1, with TRBD2 as a possible D gene (5 bases). The CDR3 covers 12 residues. V lost 3 bases and J lost 7, with 8 bases in between. The V gene's germline CDR1 is SGHNT and CDR2 YYREEE (reference sequence). The CDR3 region is CASSSTGNEQFF. DNA for the CDR3: TGTGCCAGCAGCTCGACGGGAAATGAGCAGTTCTTC.